The 5 T cell receptor beta chains reported below all come from one sample, sequenced in a study of Graves' ophthalmopathy and Graves' hyperthyroidism. Amplification from RNA transcripts yielded the TCR beta CDR3 regions. First-round RT-PCR relied on HTBI primers, and a second-round multiplex PCR came next. TCRdb fed the multiplex PCR reads into MiXCR, producing one record per CDR3 protein. Of hundreds of thousands of distinct CDR3 sequences listed, roughly 40% are singletons. The sequencing sample was made of peripheral blood. The receptors originated from an adult man with Graves' ophthalmopathy.

J is TRBJ2-5 and V is TRBV7-2; tentatively, D is TRBD2 (6 bases). The V gene's germline CDR1 is SGHTA and CDR2 FQGNSA. V lost 4 bases, J lost 4 bases, and 13 bases lay in between. The CDR3 consists of 14 residues. CDR3 coding DNA: TGTGCCAGCAGCTCCACCCCAGCGGGAGAGACCCAGTACTTC. The encoded protein is CASSSTPAGETQYF.

This clonotype has a count of ten or more. The rearrangement uses TRBV10-3 and TRBJ1-1, with TRBD1 matching 7 bases. Unmatched junction bases numbered 5, after V lost 7 bases and J lost 0 bases. The germline gives CDR1 ENHRY, CDR2 SYGVKD. The CDR3 is 14 amino acids. This chain's CDR3 is CAITQDRVNTEAFF. The CDR3 DNA reads TGTGCCATCACCCAAGACAGGGTGAACACTGAAGCTTTCTTT.

The sample holds a few counts of this clonotype. CDR3 coding DNA: TGTGCCATTCGGACCGGGACAAACGCCGGGGAGCTGTTTTTT. This codes for CAIRTGTNAGELFF. The chain couples TRBV10-3 to TRBJ2-2, with a weak D call TRBD1 (6 bases). Germline V gene lookup returns CDR1 ENHRY and CDR2 SYGVKD. This CDR3 has 14 amino acids. Trimming took 9 bases from V and 6 from J, leaving 17 bases between them.

In its sample, this clonotype was seen many times. This chain joins TRBV7-2 and TRBJ2-5; D ambiguous. From germline, CDR1 is SGHTA and CDR2 FQGNSA. The CDR3 is 13 residues long. The ends were cut back, 10 bases at V and 2 bases at J, with 14 bases in the middle. CDR3 protein: CATASPLQETQYF. The CDR3 DNA sequence: TGTGCCACCGCAAGTCCGCTACAAGAGACCCAGTACTTC.

The V call is TRBV7-3, the J call TRBJ2-2; TRBD1 is a possible D gene (5 bases). The V end lost 3 bases, the J end lost 7 bases, and 12 bases lay between the germline ends. The CDR3 runs 14 residues. CDR1 SGHTA and CDR2 FQGTGA come from the germline V gene. The CDR3 loop reads CASSFQGFGGELFF. The CDR3 DNA is TGTGCCAGCAGCTTTCAGGGTTTTGGCGGGGAGCTGTTTTTT.